The clone carrying this T cell receptor (beta chain) turned up a few times. The CDR3 runs 11 residues. Germline CDR1 reads ENHRY; CDR2 reads SYGVKD. Trimming removed 6 bases at V and 7 bases at J, with 10 bases between. TCRdb independently ran MiXCR on the PCR reads; one entry per CDR3 protein. The table includes over 100,000 distinct CDR3 sequences, 51% detected once. The sample comes from a study of CDR3 diversity in severe acne. The sequence derives from a male donor with acne. The chain employs TRBV10-3 and TRBJ2-7; D might be TRBD2 (6 bases). Specimen: blood. The CDR3 DNA reads as TGTGCCATCAGGGAGGGACCGGAGCAGTACTTC. As protein: CAIREGPEQYF.